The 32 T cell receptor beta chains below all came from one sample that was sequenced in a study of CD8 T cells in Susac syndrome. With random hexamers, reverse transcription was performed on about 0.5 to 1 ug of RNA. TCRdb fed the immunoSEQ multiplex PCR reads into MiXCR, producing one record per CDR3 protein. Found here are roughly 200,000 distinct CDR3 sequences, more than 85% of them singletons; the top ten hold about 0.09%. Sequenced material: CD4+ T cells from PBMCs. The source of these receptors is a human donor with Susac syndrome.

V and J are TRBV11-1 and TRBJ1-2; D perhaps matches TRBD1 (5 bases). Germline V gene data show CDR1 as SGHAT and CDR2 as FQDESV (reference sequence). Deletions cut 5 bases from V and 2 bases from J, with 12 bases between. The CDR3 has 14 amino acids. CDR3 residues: CASSGPWGNYGYTF. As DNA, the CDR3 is TGTGCCAGCAGCGGCCCCTGGGGCAACTATGGCTACACCTTC.

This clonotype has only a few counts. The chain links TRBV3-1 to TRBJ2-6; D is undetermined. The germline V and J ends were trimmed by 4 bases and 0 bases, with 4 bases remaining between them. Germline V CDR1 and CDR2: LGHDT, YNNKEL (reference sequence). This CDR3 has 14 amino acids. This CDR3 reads CASSRGSGANVLTF. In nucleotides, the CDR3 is TGTGCCAGCAGCCGTGGCTCTGGGGCCAACGTCCTGACTTTC.

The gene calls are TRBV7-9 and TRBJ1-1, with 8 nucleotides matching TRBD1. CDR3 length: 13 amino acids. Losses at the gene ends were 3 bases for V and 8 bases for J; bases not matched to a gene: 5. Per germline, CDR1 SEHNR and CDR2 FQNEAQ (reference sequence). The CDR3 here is CASSFGWDREAFF. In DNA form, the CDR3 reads TGTGCCAGCAGCTTTGGATGGGACAGGGAAGCTTTCTTT.

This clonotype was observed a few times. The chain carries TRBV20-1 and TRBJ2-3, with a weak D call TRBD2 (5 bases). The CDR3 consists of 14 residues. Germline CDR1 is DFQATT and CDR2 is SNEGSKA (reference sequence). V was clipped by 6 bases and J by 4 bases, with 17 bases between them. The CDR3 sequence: CSAPTEGPSDTQYF. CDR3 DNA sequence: TGCAGTGCCCCTACCGAGGGTCCGTCAGATACGCAGTATTTT.

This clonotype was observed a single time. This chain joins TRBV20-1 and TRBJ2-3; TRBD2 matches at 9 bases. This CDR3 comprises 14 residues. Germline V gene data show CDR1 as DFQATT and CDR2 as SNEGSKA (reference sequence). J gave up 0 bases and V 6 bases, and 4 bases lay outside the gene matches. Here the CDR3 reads CSAPSGTSTDTQYF. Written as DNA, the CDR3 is TGCAGTGCGCCTAGCGGGACTAGCACAGATACGCAGTATTTT.

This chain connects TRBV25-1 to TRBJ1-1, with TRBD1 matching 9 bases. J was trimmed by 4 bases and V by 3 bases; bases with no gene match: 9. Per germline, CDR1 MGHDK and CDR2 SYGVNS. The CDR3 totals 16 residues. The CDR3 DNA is TGTGCCAGCAGTGACCATCTACAGGGGGCATCCACTGAAGCTTTCTTT. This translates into CASSDHLQGASTEAFF.

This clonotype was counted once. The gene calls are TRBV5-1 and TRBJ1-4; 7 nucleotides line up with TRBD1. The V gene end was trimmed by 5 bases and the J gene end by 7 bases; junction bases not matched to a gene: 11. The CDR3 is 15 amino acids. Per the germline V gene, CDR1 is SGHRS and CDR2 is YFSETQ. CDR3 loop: CASRNPGTDGEKLFF. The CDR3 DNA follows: TGCGCCAGCAGGAATCCCGGGACAGACGGTGAAAAACTGTTTTTT.

CDR3 sequence reads: CASSLSGTDGSYEQYF. The CDR3 DNA is TGTGCCAGCAGCTTATCCGGGACAGACGGTTCGTACGAGCAGTACTTC. The chain couples TRBV7-2 to TRBJ2-7; 7 bases are a match to TRBD1. CDR3 length equals 16 residues. V dropped 2 bases and J dropped 4; count of bases not matched to a gene: 11. The germline CDR1 and CDR2 sequences are SGHTA and FQGNSA.

The CDR3 coding sequence is TGCGCCAGCAGCTTGGAGGGGACTACATACGAGCAGTACTTC. This gives the protein CASSLEGTTYEQYF. The chain has TRBV5-1 and TRBJ2-7, with 7 bases that match TRBD2. Germline CDR1 and CDR2: SGHRS and YFSETQ. V was clipped by 0 bases and J by 4 bases; unmatched bases: 4. The CDR3 totals 14 residues.

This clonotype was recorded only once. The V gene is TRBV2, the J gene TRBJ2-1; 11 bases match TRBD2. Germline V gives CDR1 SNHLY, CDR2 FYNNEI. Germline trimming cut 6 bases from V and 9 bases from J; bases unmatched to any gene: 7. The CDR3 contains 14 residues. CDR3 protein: CASSLAGGQGEQFF. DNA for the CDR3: TGTGCCAGCAGCTTAGCGGGGGGGCAGGGTGAGCAGTTCTTC. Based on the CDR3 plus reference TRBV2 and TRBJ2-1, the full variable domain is EPEVTQTPSHQVTQMGQEVILRCVPISNHLYFYWYRQILGQKVEFLVSFYNNEISEKSEIFDDQFSVERPDGSNFTLKIRSTKLEDSAMYFCASSLAGGQGEQFFGPGTRLTVL.

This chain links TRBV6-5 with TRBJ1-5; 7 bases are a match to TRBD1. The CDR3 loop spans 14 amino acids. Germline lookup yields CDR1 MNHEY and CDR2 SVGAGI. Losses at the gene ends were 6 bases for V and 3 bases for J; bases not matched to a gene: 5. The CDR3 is CASRQGTDNQPQHF. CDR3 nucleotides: TGTGCCAGCAGACAAGGGACAGACAATCAGCCCCAGCATTTT.

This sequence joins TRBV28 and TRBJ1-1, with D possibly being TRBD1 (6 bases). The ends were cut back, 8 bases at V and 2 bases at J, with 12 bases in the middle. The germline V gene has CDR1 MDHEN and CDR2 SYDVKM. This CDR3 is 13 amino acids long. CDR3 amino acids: CASWGRFNTEAFF. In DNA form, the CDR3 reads TGTGCCAGCTGGGGGCGATTCAACACTGAAGCTTTCTTT.

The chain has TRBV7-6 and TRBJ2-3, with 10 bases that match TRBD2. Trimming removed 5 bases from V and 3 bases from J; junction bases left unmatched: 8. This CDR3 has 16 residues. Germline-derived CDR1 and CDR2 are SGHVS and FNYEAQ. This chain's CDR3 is CASSRLVSGGTDTQYF. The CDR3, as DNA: TGTGCCAGCAGCCGTCTCGTTAGCGGGGGGACAGATACGCAGTATTTT.

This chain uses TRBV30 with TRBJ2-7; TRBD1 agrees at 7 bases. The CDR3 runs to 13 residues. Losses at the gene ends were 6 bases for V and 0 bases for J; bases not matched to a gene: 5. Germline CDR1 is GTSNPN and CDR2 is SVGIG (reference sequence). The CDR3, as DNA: TGTGCCTGTATCCGGGACAGCTCCTACGAGCAGTACTTC. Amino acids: CACIRDSSYEQYF.

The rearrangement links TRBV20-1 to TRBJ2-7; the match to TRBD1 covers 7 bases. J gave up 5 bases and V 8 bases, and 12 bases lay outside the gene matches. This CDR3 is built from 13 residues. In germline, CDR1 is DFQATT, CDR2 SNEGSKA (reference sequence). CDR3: CSPRGGQGDEQYF. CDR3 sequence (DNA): TGCAGTCCCCGAGGGGGCCAGGGGGACGAGCAGTACTTC.

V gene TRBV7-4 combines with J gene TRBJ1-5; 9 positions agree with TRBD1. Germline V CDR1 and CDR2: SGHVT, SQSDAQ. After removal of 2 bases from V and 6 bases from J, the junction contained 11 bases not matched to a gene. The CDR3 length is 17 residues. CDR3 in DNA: TGTGCCAGCAGCTTACACTACAGGACAGGGGTTGGTCAGCCCCAGCATTTT. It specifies CASSLHYRTGVGQPQHF.

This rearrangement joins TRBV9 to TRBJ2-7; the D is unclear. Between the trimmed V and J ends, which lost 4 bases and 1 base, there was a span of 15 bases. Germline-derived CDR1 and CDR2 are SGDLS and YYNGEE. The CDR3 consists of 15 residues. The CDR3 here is CASSPQVGVSYEQYF. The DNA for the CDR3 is TGTGCCAGCAGCCCCCAGGTTGGGGTGTCCTACGAGCAGTACTTC.

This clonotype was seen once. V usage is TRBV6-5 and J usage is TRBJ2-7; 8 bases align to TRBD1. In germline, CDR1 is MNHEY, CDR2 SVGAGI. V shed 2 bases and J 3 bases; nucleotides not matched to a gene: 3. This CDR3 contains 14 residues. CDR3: CASSYGTGGYEQYF. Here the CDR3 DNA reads TGTGCCAGCAGTTACGGTACAGGGGGCTACGAGCAGTACTTC.

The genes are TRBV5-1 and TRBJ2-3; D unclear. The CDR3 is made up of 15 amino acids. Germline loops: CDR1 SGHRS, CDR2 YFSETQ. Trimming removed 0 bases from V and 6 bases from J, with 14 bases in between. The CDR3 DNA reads TGCGCCAGCAGCTTGGGGAGCGCGGCGGCGGATACGCAGTATTTT. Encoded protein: CASSLGSAAADTQYF.

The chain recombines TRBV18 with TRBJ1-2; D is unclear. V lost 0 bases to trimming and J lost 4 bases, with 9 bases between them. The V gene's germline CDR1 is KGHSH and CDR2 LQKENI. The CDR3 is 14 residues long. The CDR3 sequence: CASSPPASSYGYTF. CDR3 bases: TGTGCCAGCTCACCACCGGCCAGCAGCTATGGCTACACCTTC.

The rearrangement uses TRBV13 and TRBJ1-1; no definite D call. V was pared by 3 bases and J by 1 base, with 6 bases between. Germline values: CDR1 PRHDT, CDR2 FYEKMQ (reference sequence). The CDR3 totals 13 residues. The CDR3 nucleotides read TGTGCCAGCAGCTTTAAGGAGAACACTGAAGCTTTCTTT. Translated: CASSFKENTEAFF.

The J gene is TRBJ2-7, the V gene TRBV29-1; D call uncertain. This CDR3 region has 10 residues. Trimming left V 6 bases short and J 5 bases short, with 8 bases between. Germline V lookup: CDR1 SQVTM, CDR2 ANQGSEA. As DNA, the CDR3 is TGCAGCGTGGGGAAGGACGAGCAGTACTTC. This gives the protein CSVGKDEQYF.

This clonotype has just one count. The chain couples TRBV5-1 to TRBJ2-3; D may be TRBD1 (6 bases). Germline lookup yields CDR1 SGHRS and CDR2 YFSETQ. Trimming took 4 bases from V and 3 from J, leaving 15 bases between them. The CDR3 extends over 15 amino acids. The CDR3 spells CASSLPGQTTDTQYF. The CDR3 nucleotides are TGCGCCAGCAGCCTCCCGGGACAAACTACAGATACGCAGTATTTT. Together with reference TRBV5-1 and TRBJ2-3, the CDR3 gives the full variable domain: KAGVTQTPRYLIKTRGQQVTLSCSPISGHRSVSWYQQTPGQGLQFLFEYFSETQRNKGNFPGRFSGRQFSNSRSEMNVSTLELGDSALYLCASSLPGQTTDTQYFGPGTRLTVL.

Here the CDR3 DNA reads TGTGCCAGCAGCGCAGCGACGGGACTAGTCAACGAGCAGTACTTC. Translated, it gives CASSAATGLVNEQYF. V gene TRBV9 combines with J gene TRBJ2-7; TRBD2 aligns across 8 bases. The CDR3 is 15 amino acids. V shed 3 bases and J 5 bases; nucleotides not matched to a gene: 10. In germline, CDR1 is SGDLS, CDR2 YYNGEE.

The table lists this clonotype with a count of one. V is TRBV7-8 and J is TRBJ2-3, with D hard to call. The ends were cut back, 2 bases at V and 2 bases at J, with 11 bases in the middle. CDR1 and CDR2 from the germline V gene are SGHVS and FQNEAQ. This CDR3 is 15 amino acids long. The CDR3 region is CASSLSRSFTDTQYF. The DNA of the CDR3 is TGTGCCAGCAGCTTATCTAGGAGTTTCACAGATACGCAGTATTTT. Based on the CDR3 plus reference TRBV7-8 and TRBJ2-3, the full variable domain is GAGVSQSPRYKVAKRGQDVALRCDPISGHVSLFWYQQALGQGPEFLTYFQNEAQLDKSGLPSDRFFAERPEGSVSTLKIQRTQQEDSAVYLCASSLSRSFTDTQYFGPGTRLTVL.

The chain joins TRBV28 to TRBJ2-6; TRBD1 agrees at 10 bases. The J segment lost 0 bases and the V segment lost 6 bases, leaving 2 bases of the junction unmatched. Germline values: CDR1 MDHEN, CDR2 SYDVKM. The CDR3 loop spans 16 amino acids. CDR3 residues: CASRTGGGSGANVLTF. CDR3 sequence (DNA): TGTGCCAGCAGGACAGGGGGCGGCTCTGGGGCCAACGTCCTGACTTTC.

The CDR3 DNA reads TGCGCCAGCAGCCAACTACAGGGAATTGGGTACGAGCAGTACTTC. This sequence encodes CASSQLQGIGYEQYF. The rearrangement links TRBV5-1 to TRBJ2-7, with D possibly being TRBD1 (6 bases). Trimming stripped 4 bases from V and 4 bases from J, with 18 bases between. The V gene's germline CDR1 is SGHRS and CDR2 YFSETQ. The CDR3 sequence is 15 residues long.

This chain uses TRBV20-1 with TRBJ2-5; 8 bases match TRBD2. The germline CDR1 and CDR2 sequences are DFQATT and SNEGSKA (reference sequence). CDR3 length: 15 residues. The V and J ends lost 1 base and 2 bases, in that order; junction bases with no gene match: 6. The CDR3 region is CSARGTSRIQETQYF. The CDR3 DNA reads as TGCAGTGCTAGAGGGACTAGCAGAATACAAGAGACCCAGTACTTC.

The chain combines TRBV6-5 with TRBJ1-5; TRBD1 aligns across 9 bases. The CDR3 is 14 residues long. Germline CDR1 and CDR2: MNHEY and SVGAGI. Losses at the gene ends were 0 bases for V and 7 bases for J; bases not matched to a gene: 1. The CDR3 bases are TGTGCCAGCAGTTACTCTGGACAGGGGCAGCCCCAGCATTTT. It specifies CASSYSGQGQPQHF.

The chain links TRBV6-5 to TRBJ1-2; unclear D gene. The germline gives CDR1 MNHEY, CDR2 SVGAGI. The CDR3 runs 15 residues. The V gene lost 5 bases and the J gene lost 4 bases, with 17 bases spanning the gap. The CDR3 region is CASSLQSTGTYGYTF. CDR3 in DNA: TGTGCCAGCAGTCTCCAATCTACGGGAACCTATGGCTACACCTTC.

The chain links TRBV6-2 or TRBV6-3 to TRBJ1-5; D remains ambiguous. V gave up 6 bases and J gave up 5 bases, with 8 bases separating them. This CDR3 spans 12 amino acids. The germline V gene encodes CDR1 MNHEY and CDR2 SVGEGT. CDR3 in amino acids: CASRSSDQPQHF. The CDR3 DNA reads TGTGCCAGCAGGTCTAGTGATCAGCCCCAGCATTTT.

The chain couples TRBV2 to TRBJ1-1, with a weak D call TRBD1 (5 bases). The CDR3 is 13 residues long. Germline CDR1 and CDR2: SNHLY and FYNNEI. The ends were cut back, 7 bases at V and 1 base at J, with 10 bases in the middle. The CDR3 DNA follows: TGTGCCAGCACCGCAGGGCCGAACACTGAAGCTTTCTTT. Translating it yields CASTAGPNTEAFF.